The clone carrying this T cell receptor (beta chain) was counted a single time. This sample is part of a study of blood T cell repertoires in COVID-19. Original data processing: Nucleated cell number was recorded as an estimate derived from reference gene primer amplification. The assay was immunoSEQ multiplex PCR, and TCRdb's table has in-frame clones only and misses some. V and J calls and clone size are as listed in that table; D and trimming were resolved from the DNA. The sample contains over 250,000 clones, approximately 83% of which appear only once. The sample was peripheral blood. The TCR was taken from a woman in her forties or fifties who had recovered from COVID-19.

The CDR3: CASSLRASGNEQFF. The DNA for the CDR3 is TGTGCCAGCAGTTTAAGGGCTAGCGGGAATGAGCAGTTCTTC. The V gene is TRBV27, the J gene TRBJ2-1; 8 bases are a match to TRBD2. Germline V gene sequence: CDR1 MNHEY, CDR2 SMNVEV (reference sequence). The ends lost 2 bases at V and 7 bases at J; junction bases unmatched: 4. The CDR3 runs 14 residues.